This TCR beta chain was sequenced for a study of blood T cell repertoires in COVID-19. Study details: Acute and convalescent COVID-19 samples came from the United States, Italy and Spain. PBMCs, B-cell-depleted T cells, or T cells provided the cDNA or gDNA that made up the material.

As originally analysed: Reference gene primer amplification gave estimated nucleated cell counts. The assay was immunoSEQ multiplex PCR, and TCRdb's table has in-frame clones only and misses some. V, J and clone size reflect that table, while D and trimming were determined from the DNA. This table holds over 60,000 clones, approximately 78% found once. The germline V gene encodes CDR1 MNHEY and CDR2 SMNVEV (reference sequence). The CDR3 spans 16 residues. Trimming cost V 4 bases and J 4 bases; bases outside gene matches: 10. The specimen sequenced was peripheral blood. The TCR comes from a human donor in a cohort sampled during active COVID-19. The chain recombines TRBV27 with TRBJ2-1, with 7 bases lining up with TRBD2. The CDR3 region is CASSSREGVDYNEQFF. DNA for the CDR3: TGTGCCAGCAGTTCTAGGGAGGGTGTGGATTACAATGAGCAGTTCTTC.